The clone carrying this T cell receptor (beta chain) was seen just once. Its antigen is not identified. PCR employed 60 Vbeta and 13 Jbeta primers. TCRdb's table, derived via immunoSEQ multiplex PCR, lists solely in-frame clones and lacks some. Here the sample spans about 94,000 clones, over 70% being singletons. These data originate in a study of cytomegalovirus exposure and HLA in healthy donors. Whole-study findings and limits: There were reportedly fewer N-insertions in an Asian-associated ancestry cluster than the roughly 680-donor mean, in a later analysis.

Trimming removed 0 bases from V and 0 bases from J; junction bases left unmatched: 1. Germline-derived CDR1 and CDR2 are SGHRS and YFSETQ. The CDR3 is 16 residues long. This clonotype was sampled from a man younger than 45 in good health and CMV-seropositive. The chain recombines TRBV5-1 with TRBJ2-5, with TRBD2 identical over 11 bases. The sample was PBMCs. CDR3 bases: TGCGCCAGCAGCTTGGTAGCGGGGGGGTACCAAGAGACCCAGTACTTC. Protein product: CASSLVAGGYQETQYF.